These T cell receptor beta chains were read from a single sample in a study of cytomegalovirus exposure and HLA in healthy donors. Produced via immunoSEQ multiplex PCR; TCRdb's table is partial and in-frame only. The repertoire consists of roughly 150,000 clones, with roughly 80% occurring once and the leading ten covering approximately 2.4%. Sequences were obtained from PBMCs. These receptors all come from a male donor in good health and CMV-seronegative. The CDR3 runs from the conserved cysteine through the conserved F or W. D genes are given only for firm matches. Some rows have no size entry. The others give once, few or many, or a class for an expanded clone.

abundance	j_gene	d_gene	v_gene	CDR3aa	CDR3nt
-	TRBJ2-7	TRBD1	TRBV28	CASTPPPGQGTYEQYF	TGTGCCAGCACCCCGCCCCCGGGACAGGGGACCTACGAGCAGTACTTC
-	TRBJ2-5	TRBD2	TRBV4-2	CASSQVRGGREAETQYF	TGTGCCAGCAGCCAGGTCCGTGGCGGGAGGGAGGCGGAGACCCAGTACTTC
-	TRBJ1-1	-	TRBV9	CASSVDGQGPEAFF	TGTGCCAGCAGCGTAGACGGGCAGGGCCCTGAAGCTTTCTTT
-	TRBJ1-5	TRBD1	TRBV28	CASSRQGLDQPQHF	TGTGCCAGCAGCCGACAGGGGTTGGATCAGCCCCAGCATTTT
-	TRBJ2-6	-	TRBV18	CASSQDISGANVLTF	TGTGCCAGCTCACAGGACATCTCTGGGGCCAACGTCCTGACTTTC
-	TRBJ2-5	TRBD1	TRBV5-5	CASRLTGTEQETQYF	TGTGCCAGCAGGCTGACCGGGACAGAGCAAGAGACCCAGTACTTC
-	TRBJ1-4	TRBD1	TRBV29-1	CSVADRGFNEKLFF	TGCAGCGTCGCAGACAGGGGATTTAATGAAAAACTGTTTTTT
-	TRBJ2-7	-	TRBV27	CASSLWAGYEQYF	TGTGCCAGCAGTTTGTGGGCAGGCTACGAGCAGTACTTC
-	TRBJ1-3	-	TRBV6-5	CASSYSSISSGNTIYF	TGTGCCAGCAGTTACTCATCGATCAGCTCTGGAAACACCATATATTTT
once	TRBJ2-2	TRBD2	TRBV19	CASSNKAGGTNTGELFF	TGTGCCAGTAGTAATAAGGCGGGAGGCACAAACACCGGGGAGCTGTTTTTT
-	TRBJ2-1	-	TRBV14	CASSQQGITYNEQFF	TGTGCCAGCAGCCAACAGGGGATTACCTACAATGAGCAGTTCTTC
few	TRBJ1-1	-	TRBV4-1	CASSQDGRTNTEAFF	TGCGCCAGCAGCCAAGATGGCCGCACCAACACTGAAGCTTTCTTT
few	TRBJ2-7	TRBD1	TRBV7-6	CASSLAKGTGTYEQYF	TGTGCCAGCAGCTTAGCTAAAGGGACAGGGACCTACGAGCAGTACTTC
-	TRBJ2-3	TRBD2	TRBV2	CASSARRSGRGTDTQYF	TGTGCCAGCAGTGCCAGGAGGAGCGGGAGGGGCACAGATACGCAGTATTTT
-	TRBJ2-3	-	TRBV6-6	CASSLFSASSTDTQYF	TGTGCCAGCAGTTTATTTAGCGCCTCTAGCACAGATACGCAGTATTTT
once	TRBJ2-5	-	TRBV18	CASSPPVRETQYF	TGTGCCAGCTCACCACCGGTCCGGGAGACCCAGTACTTC
-	TRBJ2-2	TRBD2	TRBV4-2	CASSQDRLDSGRAMNTGELFF	TGTGCCAGCAGCCAGGACCGTTTGGATAGCGGGAGGGCTATGAACACCGGGGAGCTGTTTTTT
few	TRBJ1-4	-	TRBV5-1	CASSLTGLGNEKLFF	TGCGCCAGCAGCTTGACAGGGTTGGGTAATGAAAAACTGTTTTTT
few	TRBJ2-7	TRBD2	TRBV6-5	CASSSAGGRYEQYF	TGTGCCAGCAGTTCGGCGGGGGGTCGGTACGAGCAGTACTTC
-	TRBJ2-3	-	TRBV30	CAWSVGRNTQYF	TGTGCCTGGAGTGTGGGGAGGAATACGCAGTATTTT
-	TRBJ1-4	TRBD1	TRBV6-6	CASSLGQDNEKLFF	TGTGCCAGCAGTTTGGGACAGGATAATGAAAAACTGTTTTTT
-	TRBJ2-5	-	TRBV10-3	CAISEGPQETQYF	TGTGCCATCAGTGAGGGGCCACAAGAGACCCAGTACTTC
-	TRBJ1-2	-	TRBV4-2	CASSQDSGGYTF	TGTGCCAGCAGCCAAGATTCAGGAGGCTACACCTTC
once	TRBJ1-2	TRBD1	TRBV7-9	CASSPRTGGSGGYTF	TGTGCCAGCAGCCCAAGGACAGGGGGGTCCGGTGGCTACACCTTC
-	TRBJ2-7	TRBD2	TRBV9	CASSSGGPGEQYF	TGTGCCAGCAGCAGCGGGGGGCCGGGAGAGCAGTACTTC
-	TRBJ1-3	TRBD1	TRBV5-1	CASSVGTGNSGNTIYF	TGCGCCAGCAGCGTAGGGACAGGGAACTCTGGAAACACCATATATTTT
-	TRBJ2-1	TRBD1	TRBV7-9	CASSLAPGGFEQFF	TGTGCCAGCAGCTTAGCGCCAGGGGGCTTTGAGCAGTTCTTC
-	TRBJ2-2	-	TRBV25-1	CASSESGGTLLTGELFF	TGTGCCAGCAGTGAATCAGGAGGGACCCTCCTCACCGGGGAGCTGTTTTTT
-	TRBJ1-6	-	TRBV10-1	CASSESSPISSYNSPLHF	TGCGCCAGCAGTGAGTCGAGCCCCATAAGCTCCTATAATTCACCCCTCCACTTT
-	TRBJ2-1	TRBD2	TRBV7-9	CASSSAAGDRYNEQFF	TGTGCCAGCAGCTCCGCGGCGGGGGATAGGTACAATGAGCAGTTCTTC
-	TRBJ1-3	TRBD1	TRBV6-4	CASSALGQGCGNTIYF	TGTGCCAGCAGTGCCTTGGGACAGGGCTGTGGAAACACCATATATTTT
-	TRBJ1-5	-	TRBV5-1	CASKAGLNNQPQHF	TGCGCCAGCAAGGCAGGGCTAAACAATCAGCCCCAGCATTTT
-	TRBJ2-5	-	TRBV19	CASKNQRAGETQYF	TGTGCCAGTAAGAACCAGCGGGCCGGGGAGACCCAGTACTTC
once	TRBJ2-7	TRBD2	TRBV5-1	CASSLGLAGGKYEQYF	TGCGCCAGCAGCCTCGGACTAGCGGGAGGAAAGTACGAGCAGTACTTC
few	TRBJ2-1	TRBD2	TRBV30	CAWSSLGLAGGRNEQFF	TGTGCCTGGAGTTCCCTGGGACTAGCGGGGGGGAGGAATGAGCAGTTCTTC
-	TRBJ2-1	TRBD2	TRBV4-1	CASSPEGLDLYNEQFF	TGCGCCAGCAGCCCCGAGGGACTAGACCTTTACAATGAGCAGTTCTTC
-	TRBJ2-7	-	TRBV6-4	CASSAGRGYEQYF	TGTGCCAGCAGTGCTGGGCGTGGGTACGAGCAGTACTTC
-	TRBJ1-1	-	TRBV7-8	CASSFYFEGITEAFF	TGTGCCAGCAGCTTCTACTTTGAGGGTATCACTGAAGCTTTCTTT
once	TRBJ2-7	-	TRBV7-8	CASSLVSPGNYEQYF	TGTGCCAGCAGCTTAGTAAGTCCAGGGAACTACGAGCAGTACTTC
-	TRBJ1-1	-	TRBV4-1	CASSQPQWGVTEAFF	TGCGCCAGCAGCCAACCGCAGTGGGGCGTCACTGAAGCTTTCTTT
-	TRBJ2-7	TRBD2	TRBV20-1	CSAGLAFEQYF	TGCAGTGCGGGACTAGCATTCGAGCAGTACTTC
-	TRBJ2-1	TRBD2	TRBV4-2	CASSQDPGLAGPEQFF	TGTGCCAGCAGCCAAGATCCGGGACTAGCGGGTCCTGAGCAGTTCTTC
-	TRBJ2-1	TRBD2	TRBV4-3	CASSQEFAGGGEQFF	TGCGCCAGCAGCCAAGAGTTCGCGGGAGGCGGGGAGCAGTTCTTC
few	TRBJ2-3	-	TRBV5-6	CASSLGGAGFTDTQYF	TGTGCCAGCAGCTTGGGGGGCGCCGGGTTCACAGATACGCAGTATTTT
-	TRBJ1-5	-	TRBV10-3	CAISESTGSNQPQHF	TGTGCCATCAGTGAGTCGACGGGGAGCAATCAGCCCCAGCATTTT
-	TRBJ2-5	-	TRBV25-1	CASSGPGWEETQYF	TGTGCCAGCAGTGGGCCGGGGTGGGAAGAGACCCAGTACTTC
-	TRBJ1-2	TRBD1	TRBV5-6	CASSLGQGARSNGYTF	TGTGCCAGCAGCTTGGGACAGGGGGCCAGGTCTAATGGCTACACCTTC
-	TRBJ1-2	-	TRBV28	CASSIGGYFYGYTF	TGTGCCAGCAGCATAGGAGGGTATTTCTATGGCTACACCTTC
-	TRBJ2-1	TRBD1	TRBV5-4	CASSQGQRRNNEQFF	TGTGCCAGCAGCCAGGGACAGCGTCGGAACAATGAGCAGTTCTTC
few	TRBJ1-5	-	TRBV28	CASSFPGDQPQHF	TGTGCCAGCAGTTTTCCGGGGGATCAGCCCCAGCATTTT
-	TRBJ1-4	TRBD1	TRBV19	CASSVGTGEKLFF	TGTGCCAGTAGTGTTGGGACAGGGGAAAAACTGTTTTTT
-	TRBJ1-2	-	TRBV5-4	CASSKTAGNYGYTF	TGTGCCAGCAGCAAGACAGCGGGGAACTATGGCTACACCTTC
-	TRBJ2-1	TRBD2	TRBV18	CASSLAGGTYNEQFF	TGTGCCAGCTCACTAGCGGGGGGTACCTACAATGAGCAGTTCTTC
-	TRBJ2-5	TRBD1	TRBV9	CASSERGQWETQYF	TGTGCCAGCAGCGAGAGGGGACAGTGGGAGACCCAGTACTTC
once	TRBJ2-5	TRBD2	TRBV6-6	CASATGGRRWETQYF	TGTGCCAGCGCCACGGGGGGACGGCGGTGGGAGACCCAGTACTTC
-	TRBJ2-5	TRBD2	TRBV5-1	CASSYAPSGGTQETQYF	TGCGCCAGCAGCTACGCGCCTAGCGGGGGAACCCAAGAGACCCAGTACTTC
-	TRBJ2-7	-	TRBV5-1	CASSTESSYEQYF	TGCGCCAGCAGCACAGAGAGCTCCTACGAGCAGTACTTC
-	TRBJ1-1	TRBD1	TRBV14	CASSQDQPVGTGHTEAFF	TGTGCCAGCAGCCAAGACCAGCCCGTTGGGACAGGGCACACTGAAGCTTTCTTT
once	TRBJ1-2	TRBD1	TRBV29-1	CSVVRGANYGYTF	TGCAGCGTTGTCAGGGGGGCTAACTATGGCTACACCTTC
few	TRBJ1-3	TRBD1	TRBV6-4	CASSTKDRGPGNTIYF	TGTGCCAGCAGTACCAAGGACAGGGGGCCCGGAAACACCATATATTTT